This record concerns one T cell receptor (beta chain) sequence. The antigen is not known. This sample stems from a study of liver allograft versus peripheral blood T cells. Overall study context: Within transplanted livers, the T cell receptor repertoires were examined and compared against the repertoires present in the peripheral blood of liver transplant recipients.

General study points: Differences were reported between the T cell receptor repertoires inside liver allografts and those that were detected in peripheral blood.

Germline CDR1 DFQATT, CDR2 SNEGSKA (reference sequence). V was pared by 6 bases and J by 2 bases, with 5 bases of the junction left unmatched. CDR3 size: 13 residues. Using its own MiXCR run on the reads, TCRdb lists one record per CDR3 protein. The repertoire consists of several thousand distinct CDR3 sequences, with 16% occurring once and the leading ten covering approximately 8.1%. The genes are TRBV20-1 and TRBJ2-7; 9 bases are a match to TRBD2. The origin of this receptor is a human patient who had a liver transplant. Some T cells may be transferred from the graft donor. The CDR3 is CSAQTSGTYEQYF. The CDR3 region has the DNA TGCAGTGCCCAGACTAGCGGAACCTACGAGCAGTACTTC.